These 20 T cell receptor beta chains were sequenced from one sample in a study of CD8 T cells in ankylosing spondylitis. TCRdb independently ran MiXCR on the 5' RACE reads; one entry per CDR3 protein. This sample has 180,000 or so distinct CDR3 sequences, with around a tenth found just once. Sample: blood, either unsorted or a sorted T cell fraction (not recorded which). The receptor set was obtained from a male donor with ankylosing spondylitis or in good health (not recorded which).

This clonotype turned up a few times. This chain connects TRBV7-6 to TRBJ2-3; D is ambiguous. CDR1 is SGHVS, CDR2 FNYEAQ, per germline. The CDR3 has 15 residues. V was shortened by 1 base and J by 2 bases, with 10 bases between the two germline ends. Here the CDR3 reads CASSLVFRSTDTQYF. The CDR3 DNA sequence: TGTGCCAGCAGCTTAGTTTTCAGGTCCACAGATACGCAGTATTTT.

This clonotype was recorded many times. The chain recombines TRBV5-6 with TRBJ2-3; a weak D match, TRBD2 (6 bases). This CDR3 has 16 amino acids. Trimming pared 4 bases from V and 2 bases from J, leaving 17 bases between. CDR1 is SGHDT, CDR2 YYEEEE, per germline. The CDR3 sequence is CASSRTTVGATDTQYF. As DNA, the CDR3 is TGTGCCAGCAGCCGGACTACTGTGGGCGCCACAGATACGCAGTATTTT.

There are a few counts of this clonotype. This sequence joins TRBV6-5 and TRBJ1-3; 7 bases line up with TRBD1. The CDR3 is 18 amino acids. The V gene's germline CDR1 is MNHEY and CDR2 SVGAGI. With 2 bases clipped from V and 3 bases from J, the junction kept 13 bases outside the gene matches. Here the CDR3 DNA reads TGTGCCAGCAGTTACGCCCCGATCGGACAGGCCCGTGGAAACACCATATATTTT. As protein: CASSYAPIGQARGNTIYF.

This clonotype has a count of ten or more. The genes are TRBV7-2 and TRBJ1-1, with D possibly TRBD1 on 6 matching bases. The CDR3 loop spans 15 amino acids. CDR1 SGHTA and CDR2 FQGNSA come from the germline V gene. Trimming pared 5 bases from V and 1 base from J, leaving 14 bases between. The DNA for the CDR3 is TGTGCCAGCAGCCTTATCGGGGGGCCGAACACTGAAGCTTTCTTT. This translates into CASSLIGGPNTEAFF.

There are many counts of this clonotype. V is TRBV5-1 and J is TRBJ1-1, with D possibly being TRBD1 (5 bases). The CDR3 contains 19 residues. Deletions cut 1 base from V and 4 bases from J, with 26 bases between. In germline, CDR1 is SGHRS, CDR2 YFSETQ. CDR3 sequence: CASSLWEQGGRAVGTEAFF. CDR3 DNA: TGCGCCAGCAGCTTGTGGGAGCAAGGAGGCAGGGCTGTAGGCACTGAAGCTTTCTTT.

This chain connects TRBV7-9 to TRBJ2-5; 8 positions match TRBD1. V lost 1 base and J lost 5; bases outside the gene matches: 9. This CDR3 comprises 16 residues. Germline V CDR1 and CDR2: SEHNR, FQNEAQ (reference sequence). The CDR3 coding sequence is TGTGCCAGCAGCTTAGACCTGGCAGGGGGCACGGAGACCCAGTACTTC. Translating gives CASSLDLAGGTETQYF.

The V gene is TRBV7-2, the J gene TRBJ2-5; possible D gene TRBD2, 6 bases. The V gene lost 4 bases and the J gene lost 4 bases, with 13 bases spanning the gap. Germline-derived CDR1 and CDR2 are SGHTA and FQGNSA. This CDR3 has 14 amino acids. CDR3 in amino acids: CASSSGLPSETQYF. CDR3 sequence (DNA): TGTGCCAGCAGCTCGGGACTTCCCTCAGAGACCCAGTACTTC.

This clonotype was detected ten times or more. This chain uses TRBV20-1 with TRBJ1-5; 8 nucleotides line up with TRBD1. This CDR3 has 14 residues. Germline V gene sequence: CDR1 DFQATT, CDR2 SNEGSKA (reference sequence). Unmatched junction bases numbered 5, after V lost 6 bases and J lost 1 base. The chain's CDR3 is CSAIDRGSNQPQHF. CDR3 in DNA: TGCAGTGCCATCGACAGGGGAAGCAATCAGCCCCAGCATTTT.

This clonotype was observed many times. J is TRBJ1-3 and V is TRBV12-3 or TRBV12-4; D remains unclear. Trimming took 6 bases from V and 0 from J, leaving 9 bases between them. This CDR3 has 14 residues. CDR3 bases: TGTGCCAGCAGAATGACACACTCTGGAAACACCATATATTTT. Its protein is CASRMTHSGNTIYF.

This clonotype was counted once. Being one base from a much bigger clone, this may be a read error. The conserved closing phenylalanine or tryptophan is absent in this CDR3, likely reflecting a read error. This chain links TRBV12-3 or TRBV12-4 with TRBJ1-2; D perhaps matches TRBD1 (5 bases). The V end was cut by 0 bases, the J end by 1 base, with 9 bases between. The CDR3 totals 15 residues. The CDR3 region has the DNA TGTGCCAGCAGTTTAGCGGCAGGGATTAACTATGGCTACACCCTC. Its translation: CASSLAAGINYGYTL.

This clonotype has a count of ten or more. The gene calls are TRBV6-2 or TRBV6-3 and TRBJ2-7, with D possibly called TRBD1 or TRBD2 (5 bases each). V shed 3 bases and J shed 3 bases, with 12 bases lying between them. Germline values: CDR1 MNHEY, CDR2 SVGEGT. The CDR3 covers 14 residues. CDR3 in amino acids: CASSYWGTNYEQYF. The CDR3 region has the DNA TGTGCCAGCAGTTATTGGGGGACGAACTACGAGCAGTACTTC.

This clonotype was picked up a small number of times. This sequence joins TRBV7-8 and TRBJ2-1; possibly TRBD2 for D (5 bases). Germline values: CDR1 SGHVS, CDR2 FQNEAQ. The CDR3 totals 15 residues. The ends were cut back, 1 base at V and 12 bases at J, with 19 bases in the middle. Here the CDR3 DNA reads TGTGCCAGCAGCTTAGTGATGGGTAAGGGTGCGGGGCAGTTCTTC. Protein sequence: CASSLVMGKGAGQFF.

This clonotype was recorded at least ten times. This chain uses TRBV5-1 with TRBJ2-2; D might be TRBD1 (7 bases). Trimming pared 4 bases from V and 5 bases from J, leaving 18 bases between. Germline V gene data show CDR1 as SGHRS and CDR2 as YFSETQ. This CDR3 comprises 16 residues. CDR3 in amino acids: CASSPGDSSGTGELFF. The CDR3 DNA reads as TGCGCCAGCAGCCCGGGGGACAGTTCAGGAACCGGGGAGCTGTTTTTT.

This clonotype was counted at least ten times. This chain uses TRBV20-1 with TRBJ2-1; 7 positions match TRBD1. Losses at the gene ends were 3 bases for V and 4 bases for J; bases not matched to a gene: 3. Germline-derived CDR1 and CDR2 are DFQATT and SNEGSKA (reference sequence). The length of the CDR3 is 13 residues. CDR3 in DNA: TGCAGTGCTAGCTTGGGACAGTACAATGAGCAGTTCTTC. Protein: CSASLGQYNEQFF.

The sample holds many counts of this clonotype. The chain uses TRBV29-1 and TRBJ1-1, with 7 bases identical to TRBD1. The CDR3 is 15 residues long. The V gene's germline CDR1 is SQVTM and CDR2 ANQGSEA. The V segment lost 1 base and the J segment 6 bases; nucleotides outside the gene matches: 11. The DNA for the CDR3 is TGCAGCGTTGAAGCCTCAACAGGGGTTGTCGCTGAAGCTTTCTTT. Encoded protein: CSVEASTGVVAEAFF.

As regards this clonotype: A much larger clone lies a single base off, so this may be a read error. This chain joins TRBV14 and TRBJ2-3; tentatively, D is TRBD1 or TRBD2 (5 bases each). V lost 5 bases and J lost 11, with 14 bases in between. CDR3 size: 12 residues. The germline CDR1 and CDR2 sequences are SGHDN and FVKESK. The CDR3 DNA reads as TGTGCCAGCAGCAGATGGGGGAATAGGCAGTATTTT. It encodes CASSRWGNRQYF.

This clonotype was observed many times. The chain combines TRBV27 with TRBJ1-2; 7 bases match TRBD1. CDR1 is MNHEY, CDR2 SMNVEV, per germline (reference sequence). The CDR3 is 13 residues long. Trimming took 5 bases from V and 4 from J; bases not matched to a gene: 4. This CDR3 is CASSMGQIYGYTF. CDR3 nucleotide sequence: TGTGCCAGCAGTATGGGACAGATCTATGGCTACACCTTC.

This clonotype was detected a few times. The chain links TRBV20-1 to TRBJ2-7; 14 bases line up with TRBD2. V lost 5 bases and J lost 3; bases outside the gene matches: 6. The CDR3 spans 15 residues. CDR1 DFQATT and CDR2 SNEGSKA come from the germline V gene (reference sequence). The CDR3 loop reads CSAYGTSGSRYEQYF. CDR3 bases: TGCAGTGCTTACGGGACTAGCGGGAGTCGCTACGAGCAGTACTTC.

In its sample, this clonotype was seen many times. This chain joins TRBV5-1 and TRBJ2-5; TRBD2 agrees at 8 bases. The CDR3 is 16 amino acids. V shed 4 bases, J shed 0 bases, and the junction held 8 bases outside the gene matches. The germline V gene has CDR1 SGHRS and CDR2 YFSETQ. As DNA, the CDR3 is TGCGCCAGCAGCCCACGGGCTAGCGGGTACCAAGAGACCCAGTACTTC. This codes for CASSPRASGYQETQYF.

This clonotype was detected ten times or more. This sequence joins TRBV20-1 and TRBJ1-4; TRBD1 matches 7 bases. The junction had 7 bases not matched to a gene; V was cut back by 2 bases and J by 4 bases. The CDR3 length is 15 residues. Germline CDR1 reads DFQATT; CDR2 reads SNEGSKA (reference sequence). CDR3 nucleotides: TGCAGTGCTAGACCCCCGGGACAGCTTAATGAAAAACTGTTTTTT. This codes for CSARPPGQLNEKLFF.